This T cell receptor beta chain was profiled in a study of shared clonotypes between healthy human individuals. Generated by immunoSEQ multiplex PCR, the TCRdb table keeps only in-frame clones and is missing some. The repertoire includes around 500,000 clones, around 79% of them detected once, and under 15% sits in the top ten. CDR3 length: 16 amino acids. The germline CDR1 and CDR2 sequences are SQVTM and ANQGSEA. Trimming at V came to 7 bases and at J to 3 bases, leaving 17 bases not matched to a gene. This chain connects TRBV29-1 to TRBJ1-2, with 7 bases aligning to TRBD1. The clonotype originates from a woman aged 40 to 49 in good health. Some clones in this sample may be carry-over from other donors' samples. Input material: PBMCs. In DNA, the CDR3 is TGCAGCGCCAGGGGGGATGTGGTTGGGAGGGACTATGGCTACACCTTC. This sequence encodes CSARGDVVGRDYGYTF.